These 30 T cell receptor beta chains came from one sample sequenced in a study of blood T cells in healthy people across ages. A second PCR, run for about 7 to 12 cycles, used a sample-barcoded 5' primer plus a J-beta primer mix. MiXCR, run by TCRdb on the 5' RACE reads, gives a single entry per CDR3 protein. The sample contains 1.2 million to 1.5 million distinct CDR3 sequences, 40% to 50% of which appear only once. The sequenced sample consisted of blood. The receptor set was obtained from a woman under 30 in good health.

This clonotype was recorded a few times. This sequence joins TRBV29-1 and TRBJ1-2; a weak D match, TRBD1 (6 bases). Germline CDR1 reads SQVTM; CDR2 reads ANQGSEA. The CDR3 is 14 amino acids. V lost 6 bases and J 2 bases, leaving 16 bases between the germline ends. The CDR3 coding sequence is TGCAGCGTCCCAAGGGGGACCGTGAACTATGGCTACACCTTC. Amino acid sequence: CSVPRGTVNYGYTF.

At least ten counts were recorded for this clonotype. The chain employs TRBV4-1 and TRBJ2-4; D is ambiguous. The CDR3 sequence is 13 residues long. CDR1 is MGHRA and CDR2 is YSYEKL in the germline V gene. The V gene lost 0 bases and the J gene lost 8 bases, with 8 bases spanning the gap. Written as DNA, the CDR3 is TGCGCCAGCAGCCAAGAAGGCCCCTACATTCAGTACTTC. Amino acid sequence: CASSQEGPYIQYF.

The V call is TRBV7-3, the J call TRBJ1-1; D gene unclear. CDR1 is SGHTA, CDR2 FQGTGA, per germline. Trimming left V 1 base short and J 3 bases short, with 6 bases between. The CDR3 spans 13 residues. The chain's CDR3 is CASSLSSHTEAFF. For the CDR3, the DNA is TGTGCCAGCAGCTTAAGTTCTCACACTGAAGCTTTCTTT. Using reference TRBV7-3 and TRBJ1-1 for the parts outside the CDR3, the full variable domain is GAGVSQTPSNKVTEKGKYVELRCDPISGHTALYWYRQSLGQGPEFLIYFQGTGAADDSGLPNDRFFAVRPEGSVSTLKIQRTERGDSAVYLCASSLSSHTEAFFGQGTRLTVV.

This clonotype was counted a few times. This sequence joins TRBV5-1 and TRBJ2-4; TRBD2 matches 16 bases. The J call may be faulty, since TRBJ2-7 better matches the DNA end. CDR1 and CDR2 (germline): SGHRS, YFSETQ. The CDR3 totals 19 residues. Written as DNA, the CDR3 is TGCGCCAGCAGCTTCCCCGGGACTAGCGGGAGGGCCGAGGGGACCGAGCAGTACTTC. Translated: CASSFPGTSGRAEGTEQYF.

The chain joins TRBV20-1 to TRBJ2-5, with TRBD1 identical over 7 bases. Germline V gene data show CDR1 as DFQATT and CDR2 as SNEGSKA (reference sequence). This CDR3 has 15 amino acids. Trimming at V came to 0 bases and at J to 5 bases, leaving 9 bases not matched to a gene. CDR3: CSARDPQGLRETQYF. The CDR3 DNA reads TGCAGTGCTAGAGACCCACAGGGGTTACGGGAGACCCAGTACTTC.

The V call is TRBV5-6, the J call TRBJ1-2, with 8 bases lining up with TRBD1. Trimming removed 1 base from V and 3 bases from J; junction bases left unmatched: 8. Per germline, CDR1 SGHDT and CDR2 YYEEEE. The CDR3 loop spans 16 amino acids. CDR3 in DNA: TGTGCCAGCAGCTTGCCATTCGGGACAGGAGACTATGGCTACACCTTC. It codes for CASSLPFGTGDYGYTF. Using reference TRBV5-6 and TRBJ1-2 for the parts outside the CDR3, the full variable domain is DAGVTQSPTHLIKTRGQQVTLRCSPKSGHDTVSWYQQALGQGPQFIFQYYEEEERQRGNFPDRFSGHQFPNYSSELNVNALLLGDSALYLCASSLPFGTGDYGYTFGSGTRLTVV.

The table lists this clonotype with a few counts. This chain uses TRBV20-1 with TRBJ1-6, with TRBD1 identical over 7 bases. The germline V gene has CDR1 DFQATT and CDR2 SNEGSKA (reference sequence). The J segment lost 6 bases and the V segment lost 2 bases, leaving 16 bases of the junction unmatched. The CDR3 loop spans 18 amino acids. The CDR3 DNA reads TGCAGTGCTAGACCAGGGAGGACAGGTCTCTCTGGTAATTCACCCCTCCACTTT. Translation: CSARPGRTGLSGNSPLHF.

The chain has TRBV18 and TRBJ2-5; D may be TRBD1 (6 bases). Trimming pared 6 bases from V and 1 base from J, leaving 18 bases between. The germline gives CDR1 KGHSH, CDR2 LQKENI. The CDR3 totals 16 residues. The CDR3: CASSRQVPTIQETQYF. In DNA, the CDR3 is TGTGCCAGCTCTCGACAGGTTCCAACGATCCAAGAGACCCAGTACTTC.

This clonotype was counted between two and nine times. V gene TRBV5-1 combines with J gene TRBJ2-1, with 8 bases aligning to TRBD2. V gave up 0 bases and J gave up 0 bases; unmatched junction bases: 8. Germline CDR1 is SGHRS and CDR2 is YFSETQ. This CDR3 has 18 amino acids. The CDR3 here is CASSLEYTGTSSYNEQFF. The CDR3 DNA follows: TGCGCCAGCAGCTTGGAATATACCGGGACTAGCTCCTACAATGAGCAGTTCTTC. Drawing the rest from reference TRBV5-1 and TRBJ2-1, the complete variable domain is KAGVTQTPRYLIKTRGQQVTLSCSPISGHRSVSWYQQTPGQGLQFLFEYFSETQRNKGNFPGRFSGRQFSNSRSEMNVSTLELGDSALYLCASSLEYTGTSSYNEQFFGPGTRLTVL.

The rearrangement uses TRBV25-1 and TRBJ1-2, with 9 bases that match TRBD1. The CDR3 runs to 13 residues. The V and J ends lost 6 bases and 8 bases, in that order; junction bases with no gene match: 7. CDR1 is MGHDK and CDR2 is SYGVNS in the germline V gene. In nucleotides, the CDR3 is TGTGCCAGCAGGGGGGGACAGGGAAGCGGCTACACCTTC. Residues: CASRGGQGSGYTF.

In its sample, this clonotype was seen a few times. The chain has TRBV7-3 and TRBJ2-7; D possibly corresponds to TRBD1 (7 bases). CDR3 size: 16 residues. Germline V gene sequence: CDR1 SGHTA, CDR2 FQGTGA. V dropped 1 base and J dropped 6 bases, with 19 bases sitting between them. The CDR3 DNA sequence: TGTGCCAGCAGCTTAAAACCCCCCCAGGGGGGAGGCGAGCAGTACTTC. It encodes CASSLKPPQGGGEQYF.

In its sample, this clonotype was seen a few times. Compared with germline, one end of the junction differs, possibly owing to a read error. V is TRBV27 and J is TRBJ2-6, with 8 bases lining up with TRBD2. CDR1 and CDR2 (germline): MNHEY, SMNVEV (reference sequence). CDR3 length: 12 amino acids. The CDR3 DNA reads TGTGCCAGCAGTCGGGGGGGCAACGTCCTGACTTTC. This sequence encodes CASSRGGNVLTF.

The chain uses TRBV4-1 and TRBJ2-7; TRBD2 matches 11 bases. This CDR3 has 16 residues. Germline V CDR1 and CDR2: MGHRA, YSYEKL. The V gene end was trimmed by 1 base and the J gene end by 3 bases; junction bases not matched to a gene: 5. The CDR3 region is CASSQAAGLADYEQYF. For the CDR3, the DNA is TGCGCCAGCAGCCAAGCCGCGGGACTAGCGGACTACGAGCAGTACTTC.

This clonotype was found a few times. The chain combines TRBV30 with TRBJ1-2; 8 nucleotides align to TRBD1. There are 13 residues in the CDR3. Germline trimming cut 5 bases from V and 8 bases from J; bases unmatched to any gene: 10. Germline CDR1 is GTSNPN and CDR2 is SVGIG (reference sequence). The CDR3 region is CAWPGGYGGGYTF. For the CDR3, the DNA is TGTGCCTGGCCAGGGGGCTATGGAGGCGGCTACACCTTC.

This chain links TRBV5-5 with TRBJ2-3, with TRBD2 matching over 13 bases. CDR1 and CDR2 from the germline V gene are SGHKS and YYEKEE (reference sequence). The CDR3 runs to 20 residues. V gave up 0 bases and J gave up 1 base; unmatched junction bases: 11. This chain's CDR3 is CASSLVKLAGGRRGTDTQYF. The DNA for the CDR3 is TGTGCCAGCAGCTTGGTCAAACTAGCGGGAGGGCGTCGAGGCACAGATACGCAGTATTTT.

Comments on this clonotype: A junction boundary mismatches the germline segment, possibly from a read error. As DNA, the CDR3 is TGCGCCAGCAGATTGGTTGGTTCGGGAGAGACCCAGTACTTC. This codes for CASRLVGSGETQYF. This chain joins TRBV5-1 and TRBJ2-5; D unclear. Per germline, CDR1 SGHRS and CDR2 YFSETQ. The length of the CDR3 is 14 residues.

This clonotype was detected a few times. The chain links TRBV28 to TRBJ1-2; the match to TRBD1 covers 10 bases. Trimming at V came to 6 bases and at J to 7 bases, leaving 2 bases not matched to a gene. Germline loops: CDR1 MDHEN, CDR2 SYDVKM. The CDR3 covers 12 residues. The CDR3 is CASRGQGTGYTF. The CDR3 DNA follows: TGTGCCAGCAGGGGACAGGGGACTGGCTACACCTTC.

The rearrangement joins TRBV6-5 to TRBJ1-6; 7 bases are a match to TRBD1. V lost 8 bases and J lost 3; bases outside the gene matches: 7. Germline-derived CDR1 and CDR2 are MNHEY and SVGAGI. This CDR3 is 15 amino acids long. The CDR3: CASLDTGDYNSPLHF. DNA of the CDR3: TGTGCCAGCCTAGATACAGGGGACTATAATTCACCCCTCCACTTT.

The genes are TRBV11-2 and TRBJ2-3; 8 bases are a match to TRBD2. Losses at the gene ends were 5 bases for V and 3 bases for J; bases not matched to a gene: 16. The CDR3 is 18 amino acids. Germline CDR1 and CDR2: SGHAT and FQNNGV. The CDR3, as DNA: TGTGCCAGCAGCCTACCACACGGGACTAGTTTGATGACAGATACGCAGTATTTT. Translated: CASSLPHGTSLMTDTQYF.

The genes are TRBV5-5 and TRBJ2-3, with D perhaps being TRBD1 or TRBD2 (6 bases each). CDR3 length equals 17 residues. CDR1 SGHKS and CDR2 YYEKEE come from the germline V gene (reference sequence). V lost 2 bases to trimming and J lost 2 bases, with 18 bases between them. The DNA of the CDR3 is TGTGCCAGCAGCTTACAATCCGGGGGCGGCTACACAGATACGCAGTATTTT. Its translation: CASSLQSGGGYTDTQYF.

This clonotype showed up just a few times. The chain couples TRBV7-9 to TRBJ2-1; D is undetermined. V was pared by 0 bases and J by 6 bases, with 6 bases between. Per germline, CDR1 SEHNR and CDR2 FQNEAQ (reference sequence). The CDR3 sequence is 13 residues long. The CDR3 loop reads CASSLAWSNEQFF. Here the CDR3 DNA reads TGTGCCAGCAGCTTAGCGTGGTCCAATGAGCAGTTCTTC.

This clonotype was observed at least ten times. The V gene is TRBV29-1, the J gene TRBJ2-5, with no clear D. The CDR3 is made up of 11 amino acids. V was shortened by 4 bases and J by 1 base, with 4 bases between the two germline ends. Germline CDR1 reads SQVTM; CDR2 reads ANQGSEA. The CDR3 loop reads CSVAGQETQYF. For the CDR3, the DNA is TGCAGCGTTGCCGGCCAAGAGACCCAGTACTTC.

The rearrangement joins TRBV27 to TRBJ1-1; the D is unclear. In germline, CDR1 is MNHEY, CDR2 SMNVEV (reference sequence). The CDR3 contains 13 residues. Trimming cost V 4 bases and J 6 bases, with 12 bases left between them. CDR3 DNA sequence: TGTGCCAGCAGTTATACCCCTCGAGCTGAAGCTTTCTTT. Amino acid sequence: CASSYTPRAEAFF.

In nucleotides, the CDR3 is TGTGCCAGCAGCTTAGAACTAGCGGGGCCTAGCACAGATACGCAGTATTTT. Amino acids: CASSLELAGPSTDTQYF. The chain employs TRBV7-9 and TRBJ2-3; 10 nucleotides line up with TRBD2. V lost 1 base, J lost 0 bases, and 4 bases stayed unmatched. The CDR3 is 17 amino acids. CDR1 is SEHNR, CDR2 FQNEAQ, per germline (reference sequence).

V gene TRBV12-3 or TRBV12-4 combines with J gene TRBJ2-1; perhaps TRBD2 as D (6 bases). Trimming removed 3 bases at V and 4 bases at J, with 10 bases between. CDR3 length: 14 residues. The CDR3 nucleotides are TGTGCCAGCAGTTTCCGGGGGAGGTACAATGAGCAGTTCTTC. It encodes CASSFRGRYNEQFF.

V gene TRBV6-4 combines with J gene TRBJ2-1; possibly TRBD2 for D (7 bases). Germline CDR1 and CDR2: MRHNA and SNTAGT. V was clipped by 8 bases and J by 6 bases, with 17 bases between them. CDR3 length equals 14 residues. For the CDR3, the DNA is TGTGCCAGCTCTTCCCGGGGGGCCGGCAATGAGCAGTTCTTC. Translated: CASSSRGAGNEQFF.

The chain is built from TRBV12-3 or TRBV12-4 and TRBJ1-6, with 9 bases matching TRBD1. This CDR3 has 16 amino acids. Trimming cost V 1 base and J 9 bases; bases outside gene matches: 7. CDR3 region: CASSLGQGVVGSPLHF. CDR3 DNA sequence: TGTGCCAGCAGTTTAGGACAGGGGGTTGTAGGTTCACCCCTCCACTTT.

The genes are TRBV4-2 and TRBJ1-6; D is ambiguous. This CDR3 contains 14 residues. Germline values: CDR1 LGHNA, CDR2 YNFKEQ. The V end lost 7 bases, the J end lost 0 bases, and 7 bases lay between the germline ends. The CDR3 reads CASMESSYNSPLHF. Here the CDR3 DNA reads TGTGCCAGCATGGAGAGCTCCTATAATTCACCCCTCCACTTT.

This clonotype was seen only a few times. This may be a read error, as it is one base from a much larger clone. This rearrangement joins TRBV20-1 to TRBJ1-2, with D hard to call. This CDR3 spans 11 amino acids. V was pared by 1 base and J by 4 bases, with 4 bases between. Germline values: CDR1 DFQATT, CDR2 SNEGSKA (reference sequence). CDR3 sequence: CSARGVYGYTF. The CDR3 DNA reads as TGCAGTGCTAGAGGCGTCTATGGCTACACCTTC.

The chain carries TRBV10-3 and TRBJ2-3; D unclear. Deletions cut 8 bases from V and 3 bases from J, with 12 bases between. Germline CDR1 and CDR2: ENHRY and SYGVKD. CDR3 length: 13 residues. CDR3 in amino acids: CAIELDSTDTQYF. Written as DNA, the CDR3 is TGTGCCATCGAGCTGGATTCTACAGATACGCAGTATTTT.